Shown below are 16 T cell receptor beta chains from a single sample sequenced in a study of T cell changes during pregnancy in multiple sclerosis. Clones were read by immunoSEQ multiplex PCR, and TCRdb kept only the in-frame ones, dropping some. The repertoire holds some 51,000 clones, 90% to 95% seen once, with 4% to 5.5% in the top ten. The sample was CD8+ T cells from peripheral blood mononuclear cells, taken in the first trimester of pregnancy. The receptors derive from a female donor with multiple sclerosis, enrolled in a pregnancy study.

CDR3 nucleotides: TGTGCCAGCACCTCTCTTGGAGGACAGGGGCACAATGAGCAGTTCTTC. This codes for CASTSLGGQGHNEQFF. V usage is TRBV28 and J usage is TRBJ2-1, with TRBD1 identical over 9 bases. V lost 7 bases, J lost 5 bases, and 12 bases stayed unmatched. The CDR3 has 16 residues. Germline-derived CDR1 and CDR2 are MDHEN and SYDVKM.

This chain connects TRBV5-6 to TRBJ1-1; D gene ambiguous. V was clipped by 0 bases and J by 4 bases, with 10 bases between them. Germline assignment: CDR1 SGHDT and CDR2 YYEEEE. The CDR3 spans 14 residues. CDR3 protein: CASSLGRGGTEAFF. The CDR3 coding sequence is TGTGCCAGCAGCTTGGGGCGGGGAGGCACTGAAGCTTTCTTT.

The chain employs TRBV5-4 and TRBJ2-5; 11 bases align to TRBD2. The CDR3 has 15 residues. Germline-derived CDR1 and CDR2 are SGHNT and YYREEE (reference sequence). Trimming removed 2 bases from V and 5 bases from J; junction bases left unmatched: 5. The CDR3 DNA sequence: TGTGCCAGCAGCTTTAGCGGGGGGGCGTTGGAGACCCAGTACTTC. Its protein product is CASSFSGGALETQYF.

The V call is TRBV13, the J call TRBJ2-3, with TRBD1 matching 7 bases. The CDR3 has 14 residues. V lost 8 bases, J lost 0 bases, and 5 bases stayed unmatched. Germline values: CDR1 PRHDT, CDR2 FYEKMQ (reference sequence). The CDR3 DNA follows: TGTGCCAGCGGCACGACAGGGAGCACAGATACGCAGTATTTT. Residues: CASGTTGSTDTQYF.

This sequence joins TRBV7-9 and TRBJ1-2; 8 bases fit TRBD1. Unmatched junction bases numbered 7, after V lost 5 bases and J lost 8 bases. The CDR3 loop spans 13 amino acids. Germline loops: CDR1 SEHNR, CDR2 FQNEAQ (reference sequence). CDR3 sequence: CASSDGQGYGYTF. DNA for the CDR3: TGTGCCAGCAGCGACGGACAGGGTTACGGCTACACCTTC.

The gene calls are TRBV23-1 and TRBJ1-3; 11 bases are a match to TRBD1. TRBV23-1 is treated as an ORF (open reading frame) with a function not yet certain. V shed 2 bases and J 4 bases; nucleotides not matched to a gene: 7. This CDR3 comprises 17 residues. DNA of the CDR3: TGCGCCAGCAGTCAACAAGGACAGGGGGCGTACGGAAACACCATATATTTT. Translated, it gives CASSQQGQGAYGNTIYF.

The V and J genes are TRBV7-3 and TRBJ2-3; TRBD2 is a possible D gene (6 bases). The germline gives CDR1 SGHTA, CDR2 FQGTGA. This CDR3 region has 16 residues. The V gene lost 5 bases and the J gene lost 2 bases, with 17 bases spanning the gap. CDR3: CASSPSGRGYTDTQYF. The CDR3, as DNA: TGTGCCAGCAGCCCGTCGGGGCGGGGATACACAGATACGCAGTATTTT.

This clone was counted a single time. The chain links TRBV2 to TRBJ2-7; 7 nucleotides align to TRBD1. Germline V gene lookup returns CDR1 SNHLY and CDR2 FYNNEI. V lost 2 bases, J lost 3 bases, and 7 bases stayed unmatched. This CDR3 contains 15 residues. The CDR3 DNA reads as TGTGCCAGCAGTGAAAGACAGGGCTTCATCTACGAGCAGTACTTC. Its translation: CASSERQGFIYEQYF. Variable domain in full (rest from reference TRBV2 and TRBJ2-7): EPEVTQTPSHQVTQMGQEVILRCVPISNHLYFYWYRQILGQKVEFLVSFYNNEISEKSEIFDDQFSVERPDGSNFTLKIRSTKLEDSAMYFCASSERQGFIYEQYFGPGTRLTVT.

This chain joins TRBV9 and TRBJ2-3; 9 nucleotides line up with TRBD2. With V trimmed by 3 bases and J by 2 bases, 7 bases remained unmatched. This CDR3 has 16 amino acids. Germline V gene sequence: CDR1 SGDLS, CDR2 YYNGEE. The CDR3 is CASSEEGGGVTDTQYF. The CDR3 nucleotides are TGTGCCAGCAGCGAAGAAGGCGGGGGGGTCACAGATACGCAGTATTTT.

This chain connects TRBV4-1 to TRBJ1-5; a possible D gene is TRBD1 (6 bases). The CDR3 covers 15 residues. Deletions cut 1 base from V and 3 bases from J, with 10 bases between. CDR1 is MGHRA and CDR2 is YSYEKL in the germline V gene. CDR3 DNA sequence: TGCGCCAGCAGCCAAGTCGGGACACTCAATCAGCCCCAGCATTTT. Encoded protein: CASSQVGTLNQPQHF.

The chain uses TRBV9 and TRBJ2-5; D is perhaps TRBD2 (5 bases). CDR3 length: 12 amino acids. The V and J ends lost 6 bases and 12 bases respectively, with 18 bases between them. Germline V gene lookup returns CDR1 SGDLS and CDR2 YYNGEE. CDR3 nucleotides: TGTGCCAGCAACCGAGGGAGCGGTACCAAGTACTTC. It is translated as CASNRGSGTKYF.

This clone was counted a single time. The J gene is TRBJ2-5, the V gene TRBV19, with D unresolved. V was trimmed by 10 bases and J by 4 bases, leaving 16 bases between them. Germline assignment: CDR1 LNHDA and CDR2 SQIVND (reference sequence). CDR3 size: 13 residues. DNA for the CDR3: TGTGCCATCTACGGCAGGTCGGTAGAGACCCAGTACTTC. Translated, it gives CAIYGRSVETQYF.

This clone showed up just once. The chain combines TRBV7-9 with TRBJ1-1; a weak D match, TRBD1 (6 bases). CDR3 length: 16 residues. Per the germline V gene, CDR1 is SEHNR and CDR2 is FQNEAQ (reference sequence). The V and J ends lost 4 bases and 1 base respectively, with 16 bases between them. For the CDR3, the DNA is TGTGCCAGCAGCTCTCGAGGGGGACGGGGGAACACTGAAGCTTTCTTT. Protein: CASSSRGGRGNTEAFF.

The chain uses TRBV9 and TRBJ2-3; D remains unclear. This CDR3 comprises 14 residues. V was clipped by 0 bases and J by 4 bases, with 9 bases between them. Germline V CDR1 and CDR2: SGDLS, YYNGEE. As DNA, the CDR3 is TGTGCCAGCAGCGTAGAGTGGCCCTCAGATACGCAGTATTTT. This encodes CASSVEWPSDTQYF. The entire variable domain, with the rest obtained from reference TRBV9 and TRBJ2-3, is as follows: DSGVTQTPKHLITATGQRVTLRCSPRSGDLSVYWYQQSLDQGLQFLIQYYNGEERAKGNILERFSAQQFPDLHSELNLSSLELGDSALYFCASSVEWPSDTQYFGPGTRLTVL.

This clone has a single count. This rearrangement joins TRBV9 to TRBJ1-1; tentative D call: TRBD1 (6 bases). The CDR3 runs to 16 residues. Looked up from germline, CDR1 is SGDLS and CDR2 is YYNGEE. V shed 0 bases and J shed 5 bases, with 17 bases lying between them. Here the CDR3 DNA reads TGTGCCAGCAGCGTAGAGGGGGACTGGGGAGGGACTGAAGCTTTCTTT. Translation gives CASSVEGDWGGTEAFF.

This chain uses TRBV13 with TRBJ2-3, with D possibly being TRBD1 (5 bases). The V end lost 5 bases, the J end lost 0 bases, and 12 bases lay between the germline ends. The germline V gene encodes CDR1 PRHDT and CDR2 FYEKMQ (reference sequence). The CDR3 covers 15 residues. The CDR3 DNA is TGTGCCAGCAGCGCGGACACCTTCAGCACAGATACGCAGTATTTT. Its protein product is CASSADTFSTDTQYF. The full variable domain, its missing parts supplied by reference TRBV13 and TRBJ2-3, is AAGVIQSPRHLIKEKRETATLKCYPIPRHDTVYWYQQGPGQDPQFLISFYEKMQSDKGSIPDRFSAQQFSDYHSELNMSSLELGDSALYFCASSADTFSTDTQYFGPGTRLTVL.